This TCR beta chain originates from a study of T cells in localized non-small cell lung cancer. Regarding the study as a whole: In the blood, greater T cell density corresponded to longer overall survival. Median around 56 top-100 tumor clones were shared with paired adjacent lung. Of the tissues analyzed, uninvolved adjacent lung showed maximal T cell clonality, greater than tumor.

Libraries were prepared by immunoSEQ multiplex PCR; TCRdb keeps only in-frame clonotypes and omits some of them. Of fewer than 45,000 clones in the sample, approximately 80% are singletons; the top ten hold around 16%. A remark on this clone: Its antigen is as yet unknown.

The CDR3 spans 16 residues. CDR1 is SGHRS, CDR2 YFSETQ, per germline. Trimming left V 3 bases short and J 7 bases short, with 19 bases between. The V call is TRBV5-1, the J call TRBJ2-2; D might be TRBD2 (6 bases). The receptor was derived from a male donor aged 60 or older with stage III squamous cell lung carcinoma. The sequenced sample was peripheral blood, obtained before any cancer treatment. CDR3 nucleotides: TGCGCCAGCAGCTGGGCCGGGACTCATGATGGCGGGGAGCTGTTTTTT. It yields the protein CASSWAGTHDGGELFF.